This paragraph reports one T cell receptor beta chain. What antigen it recognizes has not been identified. Per-nucleotide qualities are absent, and no much larger clonotype sits a single base away. This entry belongs to a study of blood T cell repertoires in COVID-19 (dated by TCRdb to about 2020). Context from the whole study: The collaborator samples originated in the United States, Italy and Spain and spanned the acute and convalescent phases of COVID-19. The material from the prospective study consisted of cDNA or gDNA derived from T cells, B-cell-depleted T cells, or PBMCs. HLA class I and class II types, where available, came from metadata supplied by the sample provider rather than from assay-based typing. Samples came from the ongoing ImmuneRACE study (first 160 participants) plus 1,254 subjects from 6 global collaborators. A freely available public database, intended as a resource for researchers studying the immune response to SARS-CoV-2, is where the repertoires were released. The sample metadata nearly always contained a de-identified subject ID, COVID-19 status, age in years and sex. The dataset comprised deeply sampled blood TCRbeta repertoires from subjects exposed to, actively infected with, or recovered from COVID-19. Results and caveats for the whole study, not just this receptor: How much clinical and demographic metadata was included differed by source and by participant, and the metadata was provided uncurated.

Collaborating institutions collected whole blood in K2EDTA tubes following their own protocols. For TCRbeta analysis, collaborators shipped samples as frozen whole blood, isolated PBMCs, or DNA extracted from either of those sample types. TCRbeta CDR3 regions were amplified from genomic DNA by means of the immunoSEQ Assay, a bias-controlled multiplex PCR. From the authors' description of their analysis: Within the assay, amplification of reference gene primers was used to estimate how many nucleated cells each sample contained. To quantify the absolute abundance of each unique TCRbeta CDR3 rearrangement, sequence reads were collapsed and filtered. For each sample, productive Simpson clonality was calculated as the square root of Simpson's diversity index over productive rearrangements. What TCRdb holds here is the immuneACCESS table cut down to in-frame rearrangements. Part of the clones is not present; checked against another copy, under half of the missing clones reflect an unresolved V gene, and the others are unexplained. Clone size and V and J calls were adopted from that table, with D and trimming inferred from the DNA. The sample table records under 300,000 clones; about 68% of these occur just once. Of the sample, approximately 3.2% falls within the top ten clones.

V drops 1 base and J drops 3 bases, leaving 13 bases in between. The CDR1 and CDR2 encoded by the germline V gene (reference sequence) are MNHNY and SVGAGI. The CDR3 starts with the cysteine, ends with the phenylalanine, and has 16 residues. The retained sequence is limited to the CDR3, 48 bases, with the frame set at the first base. Sample: peripheral blood. The clonotype comes from an elderly woman with acute or convalescent COVID-19. The chain employs TRBV6-6 and TRBJ2-1, with TRBD2 as a weak D call on 6 bases. The CDR3 has the sequence CASSYLAGNRYNEQFF. The nucleotides are TGTGCCAGCAGTTACTTGGCGGGGAATCGCTACAATGAGCAGTTCTTC.